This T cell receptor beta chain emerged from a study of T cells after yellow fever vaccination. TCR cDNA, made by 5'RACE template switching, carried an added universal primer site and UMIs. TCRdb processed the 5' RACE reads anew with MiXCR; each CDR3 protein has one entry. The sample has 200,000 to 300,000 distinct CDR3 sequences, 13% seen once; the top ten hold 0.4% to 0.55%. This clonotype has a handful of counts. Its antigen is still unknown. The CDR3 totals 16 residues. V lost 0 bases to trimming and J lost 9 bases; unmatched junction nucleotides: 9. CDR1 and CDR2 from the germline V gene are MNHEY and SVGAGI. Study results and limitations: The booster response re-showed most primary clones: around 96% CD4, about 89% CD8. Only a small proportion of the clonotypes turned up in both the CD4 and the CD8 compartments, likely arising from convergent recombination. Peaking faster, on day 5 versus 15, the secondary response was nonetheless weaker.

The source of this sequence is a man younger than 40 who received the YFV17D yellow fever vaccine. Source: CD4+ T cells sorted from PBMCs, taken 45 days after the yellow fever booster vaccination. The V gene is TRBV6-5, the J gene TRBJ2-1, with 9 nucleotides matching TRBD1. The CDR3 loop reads CASSYSQNRGRSEQFF. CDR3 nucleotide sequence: TGTGCCAGCAGTTACTCGCAGAACAGGGGGCGAAGTGAGCAGTTCTTC.